The 8 T cell receptor beta chains below were found in one sample sequenced in a study of shared clonotypes between healthy human individuals. It was CD45RO-negative cells, positively selected for CCR7, that made up naive CD8 cells, with terminally differentiated effector memory CD45RA+ cells excluded. The repertoire was sequenced with immunoSEQ multiplex PCR; TCRdb's copy has only in-frame clones and lacks some. The sample has roughly 2,000,000 clones; just under 95% are singletons. What was sequenced was naive CD8+ T cells from PBMCs. Receptors were obtained from a man between 18 and 29 years old in good health. Some clones in this sample may be carry-over from other donors' samples.

The rearrangement uses TRBV27 and TRBJ1-1; D gene uncertain. The ends were cut back, 3 bases at V and 6 bases at J, with 17 bases in the middle. Germline-derived CDR1 and CDR2 are MNHEY and SMNVEV (reference sequence). The CDR3 runs to 15 residues. The CDR3 DNA reads TGTGCCAGCAGTTTTCTCGGTGAGGTAAATGCTGAAGCTTTCTTT. Translated: CASSFLGEVNAEAFF.

V and J are TRBV27 and TRBJ2-1, with unresolved D. Per the germline V gene, CDR1 is MNHEY and CDR2 is SMNVEV (reference sequence). The CDR3 is 14 residues long. The V and J ends lost 3 bases and 6 bases respectively, with 12 bases between them. Written as DNA, the CDR3 is TGTGCCAGCAGTTTTTCGGCCCGACGCAATGAGCAGTTCTTC. Translating gives CASSFSARRNEQFF.

The CDR3 spells CASSLRLNEKLFF. For the CDR3, the DNA is TGTGCCAGCAGCTTAAGGTTGAATGAAAAACTGTTTTTT. The rearrangement links TRBV7-9 to TRBJ1-4; the D is unclear. Germline CDR1 is SEHNR and CDR2 is FQNEAQ (reference sequence). The length of the CDR3 is 13 residues. The ends were cut back, 2 bases at V and 5 bases at J, with 6 bases in the middle.

This chain connects TRBV6-5 to TRBJ1-1, with D unclear. CDR3 size: 16 residues. In germline, CDR1 is MNHEY, CDR2 SVGAGI. V was clipped by 0 bases and J by 4 bases, with 15 bases between them. The CDR3 region is CASSYSPQVGVTEAFF. CDR3 nucleotide sequence: TGTGCCAGCAGTTACTCTCCCCAGGTTGGGGTCACTGAAGCTTTCTTT.

The chain couples TRBV7-6 to TRBJ2-1; D not resolved. CDR1 and CDR2 (germline): SGHVS, FNYEAQ. The CDR3 loop spans 13 amino acids. Trimming stripped 5 bases from V and 5 bases from J, with 10 bases between. The CDR3 here is CASSPRINNEQFF. The CDR3 nucleotides are TGTGCCAGCAGCCCTCGGATCAACAATGAGCAGTTCTTC.

As concerns this clone: Other DNA variants within this sample encode the same CDR3. V and J are TRBV27 and TRBJ2-5, with D tentatively TRBD1 or TRBD2 (6 bases each). CDR1 MNHEY and CDR2 SMNVEV come from the germline V gene (reference sequence). Trimming took 2 bases from V and 5 from J, leaving 12 bases between them. The CDR3 covers 14 residues. CDR3 region: CASSLVGGGETQYF. CDR3 bases: TGTGCCAGCAGTTTAGTGGGGGGCGGGGAGACCCAGTACTTC.

The CDR3 reads CASSESGTSNEDTQYF. In nucleotides, the CDR3 is TGCGCCAGCAGTGAGTCTGGGACTAGCAACGAAGATACGCAGTATTTT. J is TRBJ2-3 and V is TRBV10-1, with 9 bases identical to TRBD2. The CDR3 consists of 16 residues. CDR1 and CDR2 from the germline V gene are WNHNN and SYGVQD (reference sequence). The junction had 6 bases not matched to a gene; V was cut back by 0 bases and J by 5 bases.

This clone has just one count. This chain uses TRBV5-1 with TRBJ2-3; no reliable D call. The CDR3 contains 14 residues. CDR1 and CDR2 (germline): SGHRS, YFSETQ. The V and J ends lost 5 bases and 4 bases respectively, with 14 bases between them. The CDR3, as DNA: TGCGCCAGCAGGACTTCCATACGCGCAGATACGCAGTATTTT. Amino acid sequence: CASRTSIRADTQYF.